The clone carrying this T cell receptor (beta chain) showed up just a few times. The data belong to a study of blood T cells in healthy people across ages. Primers used in a second PCR of roughly 6 to 11 cycles were a sample-barcoded 5' primer and a J-beta primer mix. TCRdb called the 5' RACE reads again in MiXCR, with one record for every CDR3 protein. Altogether 600,000 to 800,000 distinct CDR3 sequences are present, around 21% being singletons, with the ten largest covering under 4%. Samples each had at least 5 micrograms of total RNA extracted. This CDR3 has 14 residues. Germline V gene data show CDR1 as MDHEN and CDR2 as SYDVKM. V dropped 2 bases and J dropped 14 bases, with 16 bases sitting between them.

The receptor's source is a man in his sixties or seventies in good health. The rearrangement links TRBV28 to TRBJ1-6; D might be TRBD1 (6 bases). Sequenced: blood. The CDR3 DNA is TGTGCCAGCAGTTTACAGGGGAGCCCCACGGCCCTCCACTTT. Translated, it gives CASSLQGSPTALHF.